This record looks at one T cell receptor beta chain sequence and its context. The CDR3 is 18 residues long. V dropped 6 bases and J dropped 0 bases, with 18 bases sitting between them. Germline CDR1 LNHDA, CDR2 SQIVND (reference sequence). This sample stems from a study of blood T cell repertoires in COVID-19. Overall study context: Acute and convalescent COVID-19 specimens originated in the United States, Italy and Spain.

The method was immunoSEQ multiplex PCR; TCRdb's version includes in-frame clones alone and lacks a portion of them. The sample lists a few hundred thousand clones, 65% to 90% occurring once. This TCR was recovered from a middle-aged woman who had recovered from COVID-19. Material for sequencing was peripheral blood. The chain carries TRBV19 and TRBJ2-6, with D possibly TRBD2 on 6 matching bases. CDR3 nucleotides: TGTGCCAGTAGGGGACGGGAGAGACTTTACTCTGGGGCCAACGTCCTGACTTTC. This translates into CASRGRERLYSGANVLTF.